This paragraph reports one TCR beta chain. Antigen unknown. This sample is drawn from a study of lymphopenia after photon versus proton radiotherapy. CDR1 and CDR2 from the germline V gene are LNHDA and SQIVND (reference sequence). The V gene end was trimmed by 8 bases and the J gene end by 0 bases; junction bases not matched to a gene: 9. The CDR3 extends over 16 amino acids. The assay was immunoSEQ multiplex PCR, and TCRdb's table has in-frame clones only and misses some. The data show roughly 2,900 clones, 85% to 95% seen once. Study results and limitations: Oligoclonal CD8+ Temra expansion after nadir drove photon patients' diversity drop. Proton therapy kept repertoires fairly stable, unlike photons, which gained effector/memory cells. Only patients who died were analyzed for survival; proton advantage is unproven. In patients who died, overall survival fell as post-nadir TCR diversity dropped more.

Sample: peripheral blood, taken from a patient treated with photon-based radiotherapy. The genes are TRBV19 and TRBJ2-1; 8 bases line up with TRBD2. The source is an older woman with pancreatic cancer. CDR3 region: CASYVWREASYNEQFF. CDR3 sequence (DNA): TGTGCCAGTTACGTCTGGCGGGAGGCCTCCTACAATGAGCAGTTCTTC.